This paragraph reports one T cell receptor beta chain. Its antigen is unknown. CDR1 is MNHNS and CDR2 is SASEGT in the germline V gene. The CDR3 sequence is 15 residues long. The V end was cut by 6 bases, the J end by 7 bases, with 22 bases between. Clones were read by immunoSEQ multiplex PCR, and TCRdb kept only the in-frame ones, dropping some. Among 65,000 to 85,000 clones listed, roughly 90% were seen once. The record originates from a study of OX40 agonist ivuxolimab in advanced cancers. Whole-study results and caveats: Compared with others, partial responders at 0.1-3.0 mg/kg displayed clonal expansion among the lowest. There were, on average, more expanded clones in CD8+ T cells than in CD4+.

The sample consisted of CD4+ or CD8+ T cells sorted from blood, taken in a trial of the OX40 agonist ivuxolimab. This receptor was taken from an adult with an advanced solid tumor such as melanoma, head and neck, liver or kidney cancer. The chain uses TRBV6-1 and TRBJ2-7; either TRBD1 or TRBD2 may supply D (6 bases each). The CDR3, as DNA: TGTGCCAGCAGACCCGGACGGTCGGGGGCGGGGGAGCAGTACTTC. It is translated as CASRPGRSGAGEQYF.